The following is a T cell receptor beta chain sequence with its context. This entry belongs to a study of blood T cell repertoires in COVID-19. The CDR3 extends over 15 amino acids. Germline CDR1 SEHNR, CDR2 FQNEAQ (reference sequence). V lost 11 bases, J lost 8 bases, and 27 bases lay in between. Sequencing used immunoSEQ multiplex PCR; TCRdb keeps in-frame clones, though not all of them. The sample has around 390,000 clones; roughly 89% are singletons. The sequenced sample was PBMCs or T cells enriched from blood (not recorded which). V usage is TRBV7-9 and J usage is TRBJ1-1; D uncertain. The TCR was taken from a woman in her forties or fifties who had recovered from COVID-19. The CDR3 sequence is CAGLERALNAKEAFF. In DNA, the CDR3 is TGTGCCGGACTCGAGAGGGCCCTCAACGCAAAGGAAGCTTTCTTT.